A single sample is the source of the 24 T cell receptor beta chains below, sequenced in a study of regulatory T cells in long-lasting Graves disease. Time point denoted: persistent/refractory GD, antithyroid drugs over 5 years with positive TRAb. From RNA extracted from PBMCs, the TCR library was made. Arm-PCR of CDR3 regions with iRepertoire HTBI primers generated TCR beta libraries. TCRdb reprocessed the multiplex PCR reads via MiXCR and lists one record per CDR3 protein. The sample holds some 300,000 distinct CDR3 sequences; roughly a fifth are singletons and the top ten take just over 55%. The material was peripheral blood mononuclear cells (PBMCs), obtained when the disease was refractory, from a patient treated with antithyroid drugs. The receptors shown here come from a female donor with Graves disease.

The rearrangement uses TRBV19 and TRBJ1-4; possibly TRBD1 for D (5 bases). The CDR3 sequence is 14 residues long. V was cut by 5 bases and J by 2 bases, with 9 bases left in between. Germline loops: CDR1 LNHDA, CDR2 SQIVND (reference sequence). The CDR3: CASSVRQTNEKLFF. CDR3 DNA sequence: TGTGCCAGTAGTGTCAGACAGACTAATGAAAAACTGTTTTTT.

The chain recombines TRBV2 with TRBJ2-7; TRBD1 agrees at 8 bases. The junction had 12 bases not matched to a gene; V was cut back by 7 bases and J by 7 bases. This CDR3 comprises 14 residues. The germline gives CDR1 SNHLY, CDR2 FYNNEI. The CDR3 loop reads CASTPGQVTREQYF. CDR3 nucleotide sequence: TGTGCCAGCACCCCGGGACAGGTAACGAGAGAGCAGTACTTC.

This clonotype occurred once. V and J are TRBV28 and TRBJ2-1; D is perhaps TRBD2 (6 bases). The germline gives CDR1 MDHEN, CDR2 SYDVKM. The length of the CDR3 is 15 residues. V was shortened by 3 bases and J by 2 bases, with 11 bases between the two germline ends. CDR3: CASSFSAGPYNEQFF. The CDR3 DNA is TGTGCCAGCAGTTTTTCGGCGGGACCCTACAATGAGCAGTTCTTC.

The J gene is TRBJ1-5, the V gene TRBV7-2; D call uncertain. V was cut by 1 base and J by 5 bases, with 15 bases left in between. Looked up from germline, CDR1 is SGHTA and CDR2 is FQGNSA. CDR3 length: 16 amino acids. The CDR3 coding sequence is TGTGCCAGCAGCTTAGGGCCCTGGGGAGATGATCAGCCCCAGCATTTT. Translating gives CASSLGPWGDDQPQHF.

This clonotype was seen a few times. The chain links TRBV28 to TRBJ2-5; 7 nucleotides line up with TRBD1. Germline V lookup: CDR1 MDHEN, CDR2 SYDVKM. The ends lost 8 bases at V and 9 bases at J; junction bases unmatched: 12. The CDR3 consists of 13 residues. CDR3 in amino acids: CASRDSGREAQYF. In DNA, the CDR3 is TGTGCCAGCCGGGACAGCGGCCGTGAGGCCCAGTACTTC. The full variable domain, with the rest looked up from reference TRBV28 and TRBJ2-5, is DVKVTQSSRYLVKRTGEKVFLECVQDMDHENMFWYRQDPGLGLRLIYFSYDVKMKEKGDIPEGYSVSREKKERFSLILESASTNQTSMYLCASRDSGREAQYFGPGTRLLVL.

The chain employs TRBV6-2 or TRBV6-3 and TRBJ1-5; 7 bases agree with TRBD1. V was clipped by 6 bases and J by 5 bases; unmatched bases: 13. The CDR3 contains 16 residues. The V gene's germline CDR1 is MNHEY and CDR2 SVGEGT. In nucleotides, the CDR3 is TGTGCCAGCAGCCGTCTCTCCGGGACAGTCTATCAGCCCCAGCATTTT. The encoded protein is CASSRLSGTVYQPQHF.

About this clonotype itself: Given a much more abundant clone one base away, this may be a read error. This CDR3 is missing its conserved last phenylalanine or tryptophan, likely due to a read error. The chain combines TRBV20-1 with TRBJ2-5, with a possible D match to TRBD1 (5 bases). There are 14 residues in the CDR3. Germline lookup yields CDR1 DFQATT and CDR2 SNEGSKA (reference sequence). The V gene lost 1 base and the J gene lost 3 bases, with 12 bases spanning the gap. CDR3 nucleotide sequence: TGCAGTGCTAGAGGTTTCGGCAGGGAAGAGACCCAGTACTCC. It translates to CSARGFGREETQYS.

This clonotype was counted at least ten times. This chain links TRBV12-3 or TRBV12-4 with TRBJ2-7; D is perhaps TRBD1 or TRBD2 (5 bases each). V dropped 6 bases and J dropped 4 bases, with 19 bases sitting between them. This CDR3 has 15 residues. CDR3: CASSHARGVGYEQYF. DNA for the CDR3: TGTGCCAGCAGCCATGCGAGGGGAGTTGGGTACGAGCAGTACTTC.

With respect to this clonotype: This may arise from a read error, as a much more abundant clone is one base away. The chain carries TRBV2 and TRBJ1-5, with 9 bases matching TRBD1. CDR1 and CDR2 (germline): SNHLY, FYNNEI. This CDR3 is 16 amino acids long. CDR3 sequence reads: CASSATKGQGGQPRHF. Here the CDR3 DNA reads TGTGCCAGCAGCGCGACGAAGGGACAGGGTGGCCAGCCCCGGCATTTT.

This clonotype was picked up a small number of times. The chain combines TRBV6-1 with TRBJ2-5; D tentatively fits TRBD1 or TRBD2 (5 bases each). The length of the CDR3 is 20 residues. Looked up from germline, CDR1 is MNHNS and CDR2 is SASEGT. Trimming took off 5 bases at V and 5 bases at J, with 33 bases between the two ends. This CDR3 is CASSPQGWGRGSPIAETQYF. In DNA, the CDR3 is TGTGCCAGCAGTCCCCAGGGCTGGGGACGCGGGTCTCCTATAGCGGAGACCCAGTACTTC.

This clonotype was counted between two and nine times. This chain connects TRBV2 to TRBJ1-2; a weak D match, TRBD1 (6 bases). V was pared by 2 bases and J by 2 bases, with 6 bases between. Germline CDR1 SNHLY, CDR2 FYNNEI. This CDR3 region has 13 residues. CDR3 sequence reads: CASSERGNYGYTF. Here the CDR3 DNA reads TGTGCCAGCAGTGAAAGGGGGAACTATGGCTACACCTTC.

There are many counts of this clonotype. DNA for the CDR3: TGTGCCAGCAGCTTAGTGGTGGACAACTATGGCTACACCTTC. Amino acids: CASSLVVDNYGYTF. This chain connects TRBV7-9 to TRBJ1-2; D gene ambiguous. Trimming pared 1 base from V and 2 bases from J, leaving 8 bases between. Germline V gene sequence: CDR1 SEHNR, CDR2 FQNEAQ (reference sequence). CDR3 length equals 14 residues.

The sample holds a few counts of this clonotype. The gene calls are TRBV4-1 and TRBJ2-7, with 10 nucleotides matching TRBD2. Germline loops: CDR1 MGHRA, CDR2 YSYEKL. CDR3 size: 14 residues. Losses at the gene ends were 4 bases for V and 3 bases for J; bases not matched to a gene: 3. The DNA for the CDR3 is TGCGCCAGCAGCCCTACTAGCGGGGTCTACGAGCAGTACTTC. Residues: CASSPTSGVYEQYF.

This clonotype has a count of ten or more. The V gene is TRBV28, the J gene TRBJ2-7, with TRBD1 identical over 7 bases. This CDR3 is 14 amino acids long. Looked up from germline, CDR1 is MDHEN and CDR2 is SYDVKM. The J segment lost 5 bases and the V segment lost 6 bases, leaving 10 bases of the junction unmatched. This chain's CDR3 is CASSPTGASDEQYF. CDR3 in DNA: TGTGCCAGCAGCCCCACAGGGGCTTCGGACGAGCAGTACTTC.

This clonotype was observed a handful of times. V gene TRBV30 combines with J gene TRBJ2-5; 9 bases are shared with TRBD1. The CDR3 contains 14 residues. The trim removed 4 bases at V and 6 bases at J, leaving 9 bases unmatched. Germline assignment: CDR1 GTSNPN and CDR2 SVGIG (reference sequence). This chain's CDR3 is CAWNFGQGRKTQYF. As DNA, the CDR3 is TGTGCCTGGAATTTTGGACAGGGGCGAAAGACCCAGTACTTC. Looking up the rest from reference TRBV30 and TRBJ2-5 gives the full variable domain: SQTIHQWPATLVQPVGSPLSLECTVEGTSNPNLYWYRQAAGRGLQLLFYSVGIGQISSEVPQNLSASRPQDRQFILSSKKLLLSDSGFYLCAWNFGQGRKTQYFGPGTRLLVL.

This clonotype was observed at least ten times. The genes are TRBV7-9 and TRBJ2-7, with D uncertain. The CDR3 sequence is 15 residues long. Per germline, CDR1 SEHNR and CDR2 FQNEAQ (reference sequence). Trimming cost V 5 bases and J 2 bases, with 16 bases left between them. CDR3 protein: CASSDGPTGTYEQYF. Here the CDR3 DNA reads TGTGCCAGCAGCGACGGGCCAACCGGTACCTACGAGCAGTACTTC.

At least ten counts were recorded for this clonotype. The chain carries TRBV29-1 and TRBJ2-5; D may be TRBD2 (5 bases). The CDR3 covers 12 residues. Germline V gives CDR1 SQVTM, CDR2 ANQGSEA. Trimming left V 7 bases short and J 5 bases short, with 14 bases between. The CDR3 loop reads CSATPGLETQYF. DNA for the CDR3: TGCAGCGCCACGCCGGGGTTGGAGACCCAGTACTTC.

The V call is TRBV5-1, the J call TRBJ2-7; the D gene is possibly TRBD2 (6 bases). Germline assignment: CDR1 SGHRS and CDR2 YFSETQ. The V end was cut by 0 bases, the J end by 3 bases, with 10 bases between. The CDR3 runs 14 residues. CDR3 sequence reads: CASSLEGGLYEQYF. The CDR3 nucleotides are TGCGCCAGCAGCTTGGAGGGAGGCCTCTACGAGCAGTACTTC. The whole variable domain, remainder taken from reference TRBV5-1 and TRBJ2-7, is KAGVTQTPRYLIKTRGQQVTLSCSPISGHRSVSWYQQTPGQGLQFLFEYFSETQRNKGNFPGRFSGRQFSNSRSEMNVSTLELGDSALYLCASSLEGGLYEQYFGPGTRLTVT.

The V gene is TRBV5-5, the J gene TRBJ2-7; tentatively, D is TRBD1 or TRBD2 (5 bases each). The CDR3 has 17 amino acids. The V end lost 5 bases, the J end lost 0 bases, and 21 bases lay between the germline ends. CDR1 is SGHKS and CDR2 is YYEKEE in the germline V gene (reference sequence). CDR3 residues: CASSPTSKGPISYEQYF. CDR3 bases: TGTGCCAGCAGTCCAACTTCGAAGGGACCAATCTCCTACGAGCAGTACTTC.

J is TRBJ2-2 and V is TRBV9; perhaps TRBD1 as D (5 bases). With 4 bases removed from V and 6 bases from J, the gap between germline ends came to 13 bases. CDR1 and CDR2 from the germline V gene are SGDLS and YYNGEE. The length of the CDR3 is 14 residues. Here the CDR3 reads CASSKQTDPGELFF. In nucleotides, the CDR3 is TGTGCCAGCAGCAAACAGACAGATCCCGGGGAGCTGTTTTTT.

The genes are TRBV5-1 and TRBJ1-1; TRBD1 is a possible D gene (6 bases). V lost 3 bases to trimming and J lost 0 bases, with 12 bases between them. The CDR3 is 15 amino acids. Per the germline V gene, CDR1 is SGHRS and CDR2 is YFSETQ. CDR3 loop: CASSSPGAMNTEAFF. CDR3 nucleotides: TGCGCCAGCAGCTCCCCGGGGGCGATGAACACTGAAGCTTTCTTT.

V usage is TRBV30 and J usage is TRBJ1-2; 7 nucleotides agree with TRBD1. The V and J ends lost 4 bases and 4 bases, in that order; junction bases with no gene match: 6. This CDR3 spans 13 amino acids. Germline assignment: CDR1 GTSNPN and CDR2 SVGIG (reference sequence). This chain's CDR3 is CAWTTGTAYGYTF. The DNA for the CDR3 is TGTGCCTGGACAACCGGGACAGCCTATGGCTACACCTTC.

This clonotype was counted at least ten times. V usage is TRBV10-3 and J usage is TRBJ1-5; 7 bases are a match to TRBD1. CDR1 is ENHRY, CDR2 SYGVKD, per germline. V was clipped by 5 bases and J by 1 base; unmatched bases: 5. The CDR3 has 15 residues. The CDR3 loop reads CAISPGGSSNQPQHF. The CDR3 bases are TGTGCCATCAGTCCAGGGGGTAGCAGCAATCAGCCCCAGCATTTT.

Many counts were recorded for this clonotype. The rearrangement joins TRBV28 to TRBJ1-6, with D tentatively TRBD1 (5 bases). CDR1 MDHEN and CDR2 SYDVKM come from the germline V gene. The CDR3 loop spans 14 amino acids. The V and J ends lost 9 bases and 10 bases respectively, with 19 bases between them. The CDR3: CASIKGQGPSPLHF. In nucleotides, the CDR3 is TGTGCCAGTATAAAGGGGCAGGGTCCATCACCCCTCCACTTT.